The 6 T cell receptor beta chains listed next were all sequenced from one sample in a study of post-analysis software for immune sequencing data. Prepared libraries of TCR beta cDNA carried unique molecular identifiers. TCRdb ran MiXCR on the PCR reads and lists one entry per CDR3 protein. The sample consists of about half a million distinct CDR3 sequences, around 40% of them appearing once. These TCRs are of unknown antigen specificity. Study-wide points: Controls had lower frequencies than patients of 4 or 5 TRBV segments, which included TRBV5-6, TRBV5-1 and TRBV20-1.

The material sequenced was blood. The receptors shown here come from a girl under 18 with multiple sclerosis.

This sequence joins TRBV11-2 and TRBJ2-1, with 8 bases that match TRBD2. CDR1 and CDR2 from the germline V gene are SGHAT and FQNNGV. This CDR3 comprises 17 residues. V trimming: 0 bases; J trimming: 10 bases; junction bases outside the gene matches: 14. CDR3 bases: TGTGCCAGCAGCTTAGAACTAGTAGCGGGAAGTGTCTACGAGCAGTTCTTC. This codes for CASSLELVAGSVYEQFF.

This clonotype has just a few counts. The chain recombines TRBV29-1 with TRBJ1-2, with D maybe TRBD1 (5 bases). The CDR3 is 12 amino acids. V was pared by 7 bases and J by 6 bases, with 15 bases between. Looked up from germline, CDR1 is SQVTM and CDR2 is ANQGSEA. The CDR3 sequence: CSGGERGDGYTF. CDR3 in DNA: TGCAGCGGGGGGGAGCGAGGAGATGGCTACACCTTC. The variable domain in full, completed from reference TRBV29-1 and TRBJ1-2, reads SAVISQKPSRDICQRGTSLTIQCQVDSQVTMMFWYRQQPGQSLTLIATANQGSEATYESGFVIDKFPISRPNLTFSTLTVSNMSPEDSSIYLCSGGERGDGYTFGSGTRLTVV.

The chain recombines TRBV11-1 with TRBJ2-7; D remains ambiguous. This CDR3 region has 11 residues. Per germline, CDR1 SGHAT and CDR2 FQDESV (reference sequence). V was pared by 5 bases and J by 7 bases, with 9 bases between. CDR3 amino acids: CASSTIGEQYF. CDR3 nucleotides: TGTGCCAGCAGCACCATCGGGGAGCAGTACTTC.

Details on this clonotype: Just one base apart from a much larger clone, this may be a read error. The V and J genes are TRBV19 and TRBJ2-6; TRBD2 aligns across 8 bases. The CDR3 covers 16 residues. CDR1 and CDR2 (germline): LNHDA, SQIVND (reference sequence). The CDR3: CASKRGAGAGANVRTF. The CDR3 DNA reads as TGTGCCAGTAAAAGGGGAGCGGGAGCTGGGGCCAACGTCCGGACTTTC.

This clonotype was counted only a few times. The chain carries TRBV11-2 and TRBJ2-5; D is ambiguous. V lost 0 bases and J 2 bases, leaving 7 bases between the germline ends. The CDR3 length is 14 residues. Germline values: CDR1 SGHAT, CDR2 FQNNGV. The DNA for the CDR3 is TGTGCCAGCAGCTTAGAGCGACTGCAAGAGACCCAGTACTTC. This translates into CASSLERLQETQYF.

This chain connects TRBV27 to TRBJ2-3; D is unclear. CDR3 length: 13 residues. V was cut by 10 bases and J by 0 bases, with 11 bases left in between. The germline CDR1 and CDR2 sequences are MNHEY and SMNVEV (reference sequence). The CDR3, as DNA: TGTGCCACCCTTGTTCTAAGCACAGATACGCAGTATTTT. It specifies CATLVLSTDTQYF.